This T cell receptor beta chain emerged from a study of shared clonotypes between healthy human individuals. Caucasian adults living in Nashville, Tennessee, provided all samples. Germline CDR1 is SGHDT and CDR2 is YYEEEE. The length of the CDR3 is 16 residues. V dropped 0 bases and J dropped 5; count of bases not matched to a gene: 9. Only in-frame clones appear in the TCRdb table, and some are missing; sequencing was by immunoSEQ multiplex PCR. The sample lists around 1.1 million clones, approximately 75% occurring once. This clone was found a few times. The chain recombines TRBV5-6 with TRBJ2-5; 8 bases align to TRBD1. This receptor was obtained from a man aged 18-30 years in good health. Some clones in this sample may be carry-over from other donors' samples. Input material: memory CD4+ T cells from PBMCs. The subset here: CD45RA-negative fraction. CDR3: CASSLEGQVVWETQYF. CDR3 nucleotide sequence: TGTGCCAGCAGCTTGGAGGGACAGGTGGTTTGGGAGACCCAGTACTTC.